These T cell receptor beta chains were read from a single sample in a study of graft-versus-host responses after intestinal transplantation. The antigens for these receptors are not known. Here immunoSEQ multiplex PCR was the method, and the copy in TCRdb shows in-frame clones only, minus some. The table includes 75,000 to 100,000 clones, around 92% detected once. Here the sequenced sample was unstimulated CD4+ T cells sorted from spleen or lymph node cells, taken before transplant. These receptors came from a human donor who was the organ donor for an intestinal transplant. CDR3s include the opening cysteine and the closing phenylalanine or tryptophan. D genes are given only for firm matches. Only some rows state a clone size, as once, few, many or a class for expanded clones.

cdr3_length | j_call | clone_size | v_call | d_call | cdr3_aa | cdr3_nt
14 | TRBJ1-1 | NA | TRBV4-2 | TRBD1 | CASSHTTGVTEAFF | TGTGCCAGCAGCCATACGACAGGGGTCACTGAAGCTTTCTTT
15 | TRBJ1-5 | NA | TRBV19 | NA | CASSVITGTNQPQHF | TGTGCCAGTAGTGTCATCACAGGGACCAATCAGCCCCAGCATTTT
15 | TRBJ1-3 | NA | TRBV18 | TRBD1 | CASSGTVSSGNTIYF | TGTGCCAGCTCCGGGACAGTGAGCTCTGGAAACACCATATATTTT
14 | TRBJ1-5 | NA | TRBV18 | NA | CASSRTGVEQPQHF | TGTGCCAGCTCACGAACGGGGGTGGAGCAGCCCCAGCATTTT
14 | TRBJ2-5 | NA | TRBV6-4 | NA | CASSGLRYQETQYF | TGTGCCAGCAGTGGACTGAGGTACCAAGAGACCCAGTACTTC
14 | TRBJ1-1 | NA | TRBV7-3 | NA | CASISAPGSGEAFF | TGTGCCAGCATCTCCGCCCCCGGGTCCGGTGAAGCTTTCTTT
12 | TRBJ2-3 | NA | TRBV9 | NA | CASSAPTDTQYF | TGTGCCAGCAGCGCCCCTACAGATACGCAGTATTTT
15 | TRBJ1-5 | NA | TRBV6-5 | NA | CASSYSRQLNQPQHF | TGTGCCAGCAGTTACTCGAGGCAGTTAAATCAGCCCCAGCATTTT
15 | TRBJ2-5 | NA | TRBV4-3 | TRBD2 | CASSQAAGGQETQYF | TGCGCCAGCAGCCAGGCAGCGGGGGGGCAAGAGACCCAGTACTTC
15 | TRBJ1-5 | NA | TRBV6-6 | NA | CASSRSVSTGQPQHF | TGTGCCAGCAGCCGTTCAGTTAGCACGGGGCAGCCCCAGCATTTT
14 | TRBJ1-1 | NA | TRBV4-1 | NA | CASSQGRVSTEAFF | TGCGCCAGCAGCCAAGGGAGGGTGAGCACTGAAGCTTTCTTT
14 | TRBJ2-2 | NA | TRBV27 | TRBD1 | CASSNDRETGELFF | TGTGCCAGCAGTAACGACAGGGAAACCGGGGAGCTGTTTTTT
16 | TRBJ2-7 | once | TRBV11-2 | TRBD2 | CASSWPKGGGALEQYF | TGTGCCAGCAGCTGGCCCAAGGGCGGGGGGGCTCTCGAGCAGTACTTC
13 | TRBJ2-5 | NA | TRBV11-3 | NA | CASSLVSSETQYF | TGTGCCAGCAGCTTAGTATCCAGTGAGACCCAGTACTTC
12 | TRBJ1-5 | NA | TRBV14 | NA | CASSQGGSAQHF | TGTGCCAGCAGCCAAGGAGGTTCGGCCCAGCATTTT
13 | TRBJ1-4 | NA | TRBV7-3 | NA | CANSGDSFEKLFF | TGTGCCAACAGCGGTGACAGTTTTGAAAAACTGTTTTTT
16 | TRBJ2-5 | NA | TRBV27 | TRBD2 | CASSSYSGGFRETQYF | TGTGCCAGCAGTTCCTATAGCGGGGGGTTCCGGGAGACCCAGTACTTC
15 | TRBJ2-7 | NA | TRBV6-1 | NA | CASSEQAGFSYEQYF | TGTGCCAGCAGTGAACAGGCGGGATTCTCCTACGAGCAGTACTTC
14 | TRBJ2-7 | NA | TRBV7-3 | NA | CASSLQPQGYEQYF | TGTGCCAGCAGCCTACAACCTCAGGGCTACGAGCAGTACTTC
12 | TRBJ1-1 | NA | TRBV7-2 | NA | CASSFKNTEAFF | TGTGCCAGCAGCTTCAAGAACACTGAAGCTTTCTTT
14 | TRBJ2-5 | NA | TRBV11-2 | NA | CATTPGRNQETQYF | TGTGCCACCACCCCAGGGCGAAACCAAGAGACCCAGTACTTC
15 | TRBJ1-2 | NA | TRBV7-2 | NA | CASSPTTGSFYGYTF | TGTGCCAGCAGCCCGACGACAGGTTCCTTCTATGGCTACACCTTC
15 | TRBJ1-2 | NA | TRBV25-1 | TRBD1 | CASSETGGANYGYTF | TGTGCCAGCAGTGAGACAGGGGGGGCTAACTATGGCTACACCTTC
15 | TRBJ1-2 | NA | TRBV4-3 | NA | CASSQVGSVAYGYTF | TGCGCCAGCAGCCAAGTTGGGTCCGTAGCTTATGGCTACACCTTC
16 | TRBJ2-5 | NA | TRBV5-6 | TRBD2 | CASSLVTPSGGLAQYF | TGTGCCAGCAGCTTGGTAACGCCTAGCGGGGGTCTAGCCCAGTACTTC
13 | TRBJ2-4 | NA | TRBV29-1 | NA | CSVEGGAGNIQYF | TGCAGCGTTGAAGGTGGTGCGGGAAACATTCAGTACTTC
15 | TRBJ2-1 | few | TRBV7-3 | TRBD2 | CASSSRGGVYNEQFF | TGTGCCAGCAGCTCGCGGGGGGGCGTCTACAATGAGCAGTTCTTC
15 | TRBJ1-3 | few | TRBV4-1 | NA | CASSQGRGVRNTIYF | TGCGCCAGCAGCCAAGGAAGGGGCGTTCGGAACACCATATATTTT
14 | TRBJ2-7 | once | TRBV2 | NA | CASSETRTVLEQYF | TGTGCCAGCAGTGAAACACGGACAGTTCTAGAGCAGTACTTC
14 | TRBJ1-5 | NA | TRBV2 | NA | CASSPDSSNQPQHF | TGTGCCAGCAGCCCAGACAGTAGCAATCAGCCCCAGCATTTT
14 | TRBJ1-4 | NA | TRBV27 | NA | CASSLWGRNEKLFF | TGTGCCAGCAGTTTATGGGGGAGGAATGAAAAACTGTTTTTT
14 | TRBJ1-1 | NA | TRBV29-1 | NA | CSVEEQGMNTEAFF | TGCAGCGTTGAAGAACAGGGCATGAACACTGAAGCTTTCTTT
17 | TRBJ2-2 | NA | TRBV7-9 | TRBD2 | CASRILAGGVYTGELFF | TGTGCCAGCAGAATCCTAGCGGGGGGGGTTTACACCGGGGAGCTGTTTTTT
14 | TRBJ1-1 | NA | TRBV19 | NA | CASTPRPKNTEAFF | TGTGCCAGTACCCCCAGGCCCAAGAACACTGAAGCTTTCTTT
15 | TRBJ1-1 | NA | TRBV7-3 | NA | CASSAMAGALTEAFF | TGTGCCAGCAGCGCGATGGCAGGGGCTCTCACTGAAGCTTTCTTT
13 | TRBJ2-7 | NA | TRBV7-2 | TRBD1 | CASSLGQVYEQYF | TGTGCCAGCAGCCTAGGACAGGTTTACGAGCAGTACTTC
13 | TRBJ1-1 | NA | TRBV5-1 | NA | CASSLVGDTEAFF | TGCGCCAGCAGCTTGGTAGGGGACACTGAAGCTTTCTTT
17 | TRBJ2-2 | NA | TRBV5-4 | TRBD1 | CASSLALGGGDTGELFF | TGTGCCAGCAGCTTGGCCTTAGGGGGCGGAGACACCGGGGAGCTGTTTTTT
11 | TRBJ1-1 | NA | TRBV20-1 | NA | CSARPGGEAFF | TGCAGTGCTAGACCGGGGGGTGAAGCTTTCTTT
15 | TRBJ1-1 | NA | TRBV6-1 | NA | CASSGTRVMNTEAFF | TGTGCCAGCAGTGGCACCAGGGTGATGAACACTGAAGCTTTCTTT
15 | TRBJ2-1 | NA | TRBV4-2 | TRBD2 | CASSAGEKSYNEQFF | TGTGCCAGCTCGGCGGGGGAAAAATCCTACAATGAGCAGTTCTTC
14 | TRBJ2-1 | NA | TRBV18 | TRBD1 | CASSPQGANNEQFF | TGTGCCAGCTCCCCCCAGGGGGCAAACAATGAGCAGTTCTTC
13 | TRBJ1-5 | NA | TRBV7-9 | NA | CASSIDTNQPQHF | TGTGCCAGCAGCATTGACACGAATCAGCCCCAGCATTTT
17 | TRBJ2-1 | NA | TRBV5-1 | TRBD1 | CASSLGARQGHYNEQFF | TGCGCCAGCAGCTTGGGAGCTCGACAGGGTCATTACAATGAGCAGTTCTTC
15 | TRBJ2-1 | NA | TRBV7-2 | NA | CASSLVGGSYNEQFF | TGTGCCAGCAGCTTAGTCGGGGGCTCCTACAATGAGCAGTTCTTC
15 | TRBJ2-7 | NA | TRBV6-5 | TRBD1 | CASRNDRGGSYEQYF | TGTGCCAGCAGGAATGACAGGGGTGGCTCCTACGAGCAGTACTTC
14 | TRBJ2-7 | NA | TRBV7-3 | TRBD2 | CASSLSGGNYEQYF | TGTGCCAGCAGCTTATCCGGGGGGAACTACGAGCAGTACTTC
16 | TRBJ1-6 | once | TRBV4-1 | TRBD1 | CASSHGTGGGNSPLHF | TGCGCCAGCAGCCACGGGACAGGGGGCGGTAATTCACCCCTCCACTTT
15 | TRBJ2-7 | NA | TRBV7-8 | NA | CASSSRLRGAYEQYF | TGTGCCAGCAGCTCCCGCCTAAGGGGCGCCTACGAGCAGTACTTC
15 | TRBJ1-1 | few | TRBV30 | NA | CAWSVLRRENTEAFF | TGTGCCTGGAGTGTACTTCGGAGGGAGAACACTGAAGCTTTCTTT
13 | TRBJ2-3 | NA | TRBV4-1 | TRBD2 | CASSPITTSGVSF | TGCGCCAGCAGCCCAATAACGACTAGCGGGGTGTCTTTT
18 | TRBJ2-7 | NA | TRBV7-2 | TRBD2 | CASSLVLSGGKPSYEQYF | TGTGCCAGCAGCTTAGTGCTTAGCGGGGGGAAACCCTCCTACGAGCAGTACTTC
22 | TRBJ1-3 | NA | TRBV12-2 | NA | CASRLGPLRTEITDSTGNTIYF | TGTGCAAGTCGCTTGGGGCCTTTACGGACAGAAATTACGGATAGTACGGGAAACACCATATATTTT
11 | TRBJ2-5 | NA | TRBV6-6 | NA | CASSVQETQYF | TGTGCCAGCAGCGTACAAGAGACCCAGTACTTC
16 | TRBJ1-5 | NA | TRBV15 | TRBD1 | CATSTFGQGAGQPQHF | TGTGCCACCAGCACCTTTGGACAGGGTGCTGGTCAGCCCCAGCATTTT
14 | TRBJ1-5 | once | TRBV30 | NA | CAWSPWGGNQPQHF | TGTGCCTGGAGTCCCTGGGGAGGCAATCAGCCCCAGCATTTT
13 | TRBJ1-1 | NA | TRBV5-1 | TRBD1 | CASSSDRGTEAFF | TGCGCCAGCAGCTCCGACAGGGGCACTGAAGCTTTCTTT
15 | TRBJ1-2 | NA | TRBV28 | TRBD1 | CASTRTGRSNYGYTF | TGTGCCAGCACCAGGACAGGGAGGTCAAACTATGGCTACACCTTC
15 | TRBJ2-7 | NA | TRBV9 | TRBD2 | CASSRTGGTLYEQYF | TGTGCCAGCAGCCGCACGGGGGGGACTCTCTACGAGCAGTACTTC
14 | TRBJ1-6 | NA | TRBV5-1 | NA | CASSFTEYNSPLHF | TGCGCCAGCAGCTTCACAGAGTATAATTCACCCCTCCACTTT